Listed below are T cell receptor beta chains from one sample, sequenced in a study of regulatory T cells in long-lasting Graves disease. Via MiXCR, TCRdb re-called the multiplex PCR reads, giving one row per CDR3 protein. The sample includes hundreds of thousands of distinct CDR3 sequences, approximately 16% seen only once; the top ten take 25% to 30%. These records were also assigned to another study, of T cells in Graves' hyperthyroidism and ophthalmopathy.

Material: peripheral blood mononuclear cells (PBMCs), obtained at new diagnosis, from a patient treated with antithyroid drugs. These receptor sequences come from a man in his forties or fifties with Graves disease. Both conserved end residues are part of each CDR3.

CDR3aa: CASSSGSGQLYNEQFF
j_gene: TRBJ2-1
v_gene: TRBV7-8

CDR3aa: CSARDQGRGTFNQPQHF
j_gene: TRBJ1-5
v_gene: TRBV20-1

CDR3aa: CASSPRQGAGAGYNEQFF
j_gene: TRBJ2-1
v_gene: TRBV7-9

CDR3aa: CASSYRSQLSDTQYF
j_gene: TRBJ2-3
v_gene: TRBV6-2/TRBV6-3

CDR3aa: CASSHAARNEQFF
j_gene: TRBJ2-1
v_gene: TRBV18

CDR3aa: CSASGGDSPLHF
j_gene: TRBJ1-6
v_gene: TRBV20-1

CDR3aa: CASRPRPGPYYEQYF
j_gene: TRBJ2-7
v_gene: TRBV19

CDR3aa: CASRSVREIYTQYF
j_gene: TRBJ2-3
v_gene: TRBV11-2

CDR3aa: CASSDDSLIRGYTF
j_gene: TRBJ1-2
v_gene: TRBV4-2

CDR3aa: CASSPDTPGNTIYF
j_gene: TRBJ1-3
v_gene: TRBV18

CDR3aa: CASSLGLQEDTQYF
j_gene: TRBJ2-3
v_gene: TRBV5-1

CDR3aa: CASSLAWSPGYF
j_gene: TRBJ2-3
v_gene: TRBV7-2

CDR3aa: CASRPTPTNEKLFF
j_gene: TRBJ1-4
v_gene: TRBV6-1

CDR3aa: CASSPVGTDTQYF
j_gene: TRBJ2-3
v_gene: TRBV9

CDR3aa: CASSQVAVDNEQFF
j_gene: TRBJ2-1
v_gene: TRBV4-1

CDR3aa: CSVESPGSSYNEQFF
j_gene: TRBJ2-1
v_gene: TRBV29-1

CDR3aa: CASSLGQGATEQYF
j_gene: TRBJ2-7
v_gene: TRBV19

CDR3aa: CASSILPSQDTQYF
j_gene: TRBJ2-3
v_gene: TRBV19

CDR3aa: CASSSYSGGANTQYF
j_gene: TRBJ2-3
v_gene: TRBV6-2/TRBV6-3

CDR3aa: CSAIGATSGNTIYF
j_gene: TRBJ1-3
v_gene: TRBV20-1

CDR3aa: CASSLGAGLAADTQYF
j_gene: TRBJ2-3
v_gene: TRBV11-1

CDR3aa: CSARSSGGTEAFF
j_gene: TRBJ1-1
v_gene: TRBV20-1

CDR3aa: CASSLGTSGGFPTDTQYF
j_gene: TRBJ2-3
v_gene: TRBV3-1

CDR3aa: CASSLSGHGAETQYF
j_gene: -
v_gene: TRBV27

CDR3aa: CASSYAGHQETQYF
j_gene: TRBJ2-5
v_gene: TRBV6-5

CDR3aa: CASSKGQSGETQYF
j_gene: TRBJ2-5
v_gene: TRBV5-1

CDR3aa: CASEGLGPLHF
j_gene: TRBJ1-6
v_gene: TRBV28

CDR3aa: CSARQAGDYEQYF
j_gene: TRBJ2-7
v_gene: TRBV20-1

CDR3aa: CASSLANQPQHF
j_gene: TRBJ1-5
v_gene: TRBV7-2

CDR3aa: CASRREWDQPQHF
j_gene: TRBJ1-5
v_gene: TRBV7-3

CDR3aa: CASSLDSFYNSPLHF
j_gene: TRBJ1-6
v_gene: TRBV7-2

CDR3aa: CASSEWGQETQYF
j_gene: TRBJ2-5
v_gene: TRBV6-1

CDR3aa: CASSLERGGTEAFF
j_gene: TRBJ1-1
v_gene: TRBV7-9

CDR3aa: CSARVPGENSPLHF
j_gene: TRBJ1-6
v_gene: TRBV20-1

CDR3aa: CSAQGTLSTEAFF
j_gene: TRBJ1-1
v_gene: TRBV29-1

CDR3aa: CSARDGVGAFF
j_gene: TRBJ1-1
v_gene: TRBV20-1

CDR3aa: CASSPHNGNSPLHF
j_gene: TRBJ1-6
v_gene: TRBV27

CDR3aa: CASSLGGRETQYF
j_gene: TRBJ2-5
v_gene: TRBV28

CDR3aa: CASSPRGGVAGGEAFF
j_gene: TRBJ1-1
v_gene: TRBV11-3

CDR3aa: CSARGRGGNTGELFF
j_gene: TRBJ2-2
v_gene: TRBV20-1

CDR3aa: CAWSGLAAETQYF
j_gene: TRBJ2-5
v_gene: TRBV30